This T cell receptor beta chain was identified during a study of metastatic and nonmetastatic thyroid tumors. About the research overall: The authors compared repertoires across blood and tumor or nodule tissue from malignant and benign thyroid patients. Study conclusions and caveats: Patients with malignant thyroid tumors reportedly had significantly higher TCR beta diversity than those with benign nodules, in blood and tumor.

This CDR3 is 14 amino acids long. Per germline, CDR1 GTSNPN and CDR2 SVGIG (reference sequence). V lost 7 bases to trimming and J lost 9 bases, with 24 bases between them. This clone has a single count. What it binds is unknown. Thyroid surgery was performed in patients who had received no treatment beforehand. Methods used by the authors: CDR3 differences across clinicopathological groups were used to build a distant-metastasis classifier for papillary thyroid cancer. TCRdb re-called the PCR reads via MiXCR. In this record, the V and J calls reflect TCRdb's handling and not the investigators' own analysis. The data contain approximately 32,000 clones, about 15% of them singletons.

This sequence joins TRBV30 and TRBJ1-2, with D possibly TRBD1 on 5 matching bases. Specimen: blood. The TCR comes from a male donor with papillary thyroid cancer or a benign thyroid nodule (not recorded which). Some clones in this sample may be carry-over from other donors' samples. CDR3 nucleotides: TGTGCCTTGAGCCAGCACGGGGGGATTAGCTGCTACACCTTC. Protein sequence: CALSQHGGISCYTF.